The 24 T cell receptor beta chains below come from one sample, sequenced in a study of Tregs in tolerant kidney transplant recipients (dated by TCRdb to about 2019). In light of the paper, this sample's time point label describes: blood sample drawn before combined kidney and bone marrow transplant. Receptor amplification or capture employed the immunoSEQ multiplex PCR assay. In TCRdb, the immuneACCESS table is reduced to in-frame sequences with V and J assigned. These tables do not hold every clone; where another copy was compared, an unresolved V gene accounts for under half, and the others remain unexplained. The sample table contains more than 60,000 clones; only one count was recorded for roughly 98% of them. The ten largest clonotypes hold 0.56% of the sample. Sequenced here: CD4+ T cells from blood, sampled before the transplant. The origin of the receptors is a human donor who received a combined kidney and bone marrow transplant.

The chain has TRBV6-6 and TRBJ2-3; D might be TRBD1 (5 bases). With 8 bases removed from V and 1 base from J, the gap between germline ends came to 13 bases. The CDR3 is 14 amino acids. Per germline, CDR1 MNHNY and CDR2 SVGAGI (reference sequence). The CDR3 reads CASCRQGRTDTQYF. Written as DNA, the CDR3 is TGTGCCAGCTGCCGGCAGGGTCGCACAGATACGCAGTATTTT.

This clone was found many times. This CDR3 is also generated by other DNA sequences in the sample. The rearrangement joins TRBV18 to TRBJ1-4; the match to TRBD1 covers 10 bases. Losses at the gene ends were 3 bases for V and 5 bases for J; bases not matched to a gene: 0. The CDR3 spans 14 residues. The germline V gene encodes CDR1 KGHSH and CDR2 LQKENI. CDR3 region: CASSPDRGNEKLFF. The CDR3 bases are TGTGCCAGCTCACCGGACAGGGGGAATGAAAAACTGTTTTTT.

This chain connects TRBV10-3 to TRBJ2-2; D is perhaps TRBD2 (6 bases). V was trimmed by 3 bases and J by 2 bases, leaving 13 bases between them. Germline CDR1 is ENHRY and CDR2 is SYGVKD. This CDR3 region has 16 residues. CDR3 region: CAISEVLALNTGELFF. CDR3 bases: TGTGCCATCAGTGAAGTGCTAGCGCTAAACACCGGGGAGCTGTTTTTT.

CDR3 loop: CASSQEGGGSHLETQYF. The CDR3 nucleotides are TGCGCCAGCAGCCAAGAAGGGGGGGGTAGTCATCTGGAGACCCAGTACTTC. The chain is built from TRBV4-1 and TRBJ2-5; perhaps TRBD2 as D (7 bases). The CDR3 is 17 amino acids. Germline V CDR1 and CDR2: MGHRA, YSYEKL. Trimming stripped 0 bases from V and 5 bases from J, with 19 bases between.

This clone has just one count. V and J are TRBV9 and TRBJ1-3, with a possible D match to TRBD1 (6 bases). Deletions cut 6 bases from V and 3 bases from J, with 16 bases between. Germline V gives CDR1 SGDLS, CDR2 YYNGEE. The CDR3 runs 15 residues. The CDR3 loop is CASTGRGSVGNTIYF. The CDR3 region has the DNA TGTGCCAGCACCGGCAGGGGAAGCGTTGGAAACACCATATATTTT.

This chain connects TRBV5-6 to TRBJ2-4, with 11 bases fitting TRBD1. CDR1 and CDR2 (germline): SGHDT, YYEEEE. Unmatched junction bases numbered 7, after V lost 3 bases and J lost 8 bases. The CDR3 totals 15 residues. CDR3 coding DNA: TGTGCCAGCAGCTCCGCCGGACAGGGGGCGGACATTCAGTACTTC. This encodes CASSSAGQGADIQYF.

This rearrangement joins TRBV5-4 to TRBJ1-1, with a tentative D call TRBD1 (5 bases). The CDR3 is made up of 16 amino acids. Germline CDR1 is SGHNT and CDR2 is YYREEE (reference sequence). V lost 0 bases to trimming and J lost 7 bases, with 19 bases between them. CDR3 residues: CASSLDADPGRGEAFF. The CDR3 DNA reads TGTGCCAGCAGCTTGGACGCCGATCCGGGGCGGGGTGAAGCTTTCTTT.

J is TRBJ2-1 and V is TRBV11-3, with D tentatively TRBD1 (5 bases). The V gene lost 0 bases and the J gene lost 4 bases, with 7 bases spanning the gap. The germline V gene encodes CDR1 SGHNT and CDR2 YENEEA. The CDR3 contains 14 residues. The CDR3 loop is CASSLDRQYNEQFF. The DNA of the CDR3 is TGTGCCAGCAGCTTAGATCGACAGTACAATGAGCAGTTCTTC.

CDR3 bases: TGTGCCAGCAGCTTAAGACCGGGCGAGCAGTACTTC. This encodes CASSLRPGEQYF. The J gene is TRBJ2-7, the V gene TRBV11-3; D is ambiguous. The V end was cut by 2 bases, the J end by 6 bases, with 8 bases between. This CDR3 has 12 amino acids. From germline, CDR1 is SGHNT and CDR2 YENEEA.

The rearrangement uses TRBV29-1 and TRBJ2-1; 7 nucleotides agree with TRBD2. The junction had 4 bases not matched to a gene; V was cut back by 4 bases and J by 4 bases. The CDR3 covers 13 residues. Germline V lookup: CDR1 SQVTM, CDR2 ANQGSEA. Here the CDR3 reads CSVGRGWYNEQFF. Written as DNA, the CDR3 is TGCAGCGTTGGGCGGGGGTGGTACAATGAGCAGTTCTTC.

The rearrangement links TRBV29-1 to TRBJ2-7, with D maybe TRBD2 (6 bases). V gave up 1 base and J gave up 6 bases, with 13 bases separating them. Looked up from germline, CDR1 is SQVTM and CDR2 is ANQGSEA. CDR3 length: 13 residues. Here the CDR3 reads CSVEGLGLFEQYF. The CDR3 DNA sequence: TGCAGCGTTGAAGGACTAGGCCTGTTCGAGCAGTACTTC.

This clone appeared once. The chain couples TRBV4-1 to TRBJ2-5; TRBD1 is a possible D gene (5 bases). V lost 0 bases to trimming and J lost 5 bases, with 13 bases between them. This CDR3 spans 15 amino acids. Germline V gene lookup returns CDR1 MGHRA and CDR2 YSYEKL. CDR3 sequence reads: CASSQDLAGRETQYF. The CDR3 DNA is TGCGCCAGCAGCCAAGATTTGGCAGGGCGGGAGACCCAGTACTTC.

The gene calls are TRBV6-1 and TRBJ1-2; D is unresolved. This CDR3 contains 14 residues. Germline V gives CDR1 MNHNS, CDR2 SASEGT. V was cut by 2 bases and J by 5 bases, with 12 bases left in between. This chain's CDR3 is CASSENGEGYGYTF. In nucleotides, the CDR3 is TGTGCCAGCAGTGAAAATGGGGAGGGATATGGCTACACCTTC.

This clone was picked up one time. V gene TRBV5-1 combines with J gene TRBJ2-1; 7 nucleotides align to TRBD2. The germline CDR1 and CDR2 sequences are SGHRS and YFSETQ. V trimming: 8 bases; J trimming: 9 bases; junction bases outside the gene matches: 8. The CDR3 has 12 residues. As DNA, the CDR3 is TGCGCCAGTGGACTAGTTGATACTGAGCAGTTCTTC. It encodes CASGLVDTEQFF.

This chain uses TRBV28 with TRBJ1-1; D is ambiguous. Trimming took 5 bases from V and 7 from J, leaving 11 bases between them. The CDR3 spans 12 residues. Germline V gene data show CDR1 as MDHEN and CDR2 as SYDVKM. The CDR3 region is CASSSPGFEAFF. DNA for the CDR3: TGTGCCAGCAGTAGCCCGGGATTTGAAGCTTTCTTT.

This sequence joins TRBV13 and TRBJ2-3; TRBD2 agrees at 7 bases. The J segment lost 3 bases and the V segment lost 1 base, leaving 7 bases of the junction unmatched. Germline values: CDR1 PRHDT, CDR2 FYEKMQ (reference sequence). CDR3 length: 16 amino acids. CDR3 loop: CASSLEGGRGTDTQYF. CDR3 DNA sequence: TGTGCCAGCAGCTTAGAAGGCGGGAGAGGGACAGATACGCAGTATTTT.

V usage is TRBV4-3 and J usage is TRBJ1-1; the D gene is possibly TRBD1 (6 bases). The germline gives CDR1 LGHNA, CDR2 YSLEER. The V and J ends lost 3 bases and 4 bases respectively, with 12 bases between them. This CDR3 has 14 residues. The chain's CDR3 is CASSHTGFVTEAFF. DNA of the CDR3: TGCGCCAGCAGCCACACAGGGTTTGTCACTGAAGCTTTCTTT.

V gene TRBV7-2 combines with J gene TRBJ1-5; D is perhaps TRBD1 (5 bases). The CDR3 is 16 residues long. Germline V gene lookup returns CDR1 SGHTA and CDR2 FQGNSA. V lost 8 bases and J lost 4, with 21 bases in between. The CDR3: CASGRAKAGENQPQHF. CDR3 bases: TGTGCCAGCGGACGGGCCAAGGCGGGGGAGAATCAGCCCCAGCATTTT.

V and J are TRBV19 and TRBJ1-2; D unclear. CDR1 and CDR2 (germline): LNHDA, SQIVND (reference sequence). This CDR3 has 16 amino acids. Trimming shortened V by 3 bases and J by 2 bases, and 16 bases separated the two germline ends. Written as DNA, the CDR3 is TGTGCCAGTAGTATTTTGAGGGCCAGGCCGAACTATGGCTACACCTTC. Its translation is CASSILRARPNYGYTF.

The chain carries TRBV7-7 and TRBJ2-3, with 7 bases that match TRBD1. V dropped 3 bases and J dropped 4; count of bases not matched to a gene: 1. This CDR3 region has 13 residues. Germline V gene lookup returns CDR1 SSHAT and CDR2 FNYEAQ (reference sequence). The CDR3 is CASSFTGADTQYF. The CDR3 nucleotides read TGTGCCAGCAGCTTCACAGGGGCAGATACGCAGTATTTT.

The rearrangement joins TRBV30 to TRBJ2-7, with 14 bases lining up with TRBD2. Looked up from germline, CDR1 is GTSNPN and CDR2 is SVGIG (reference sequence). The V and J ends lost 8 bases and 4 bases, in that order; junction bases with no gene match: 10. The CDR3 has 15 amino acids. CDR3 sequence: CAGTSGSPLRYEQYF. Written as DNA, the CDR3 is TGTGCCGGGACTAGCGGGAGTCCCCTCCGTTACGAGCAGTACTTC.

The V call is TRBV19, the J call TRBJ2-7; D may be TRBD1 (6 bases). V shed 5 bases and J shed 5 bases, with 10 bases lying between them. CDR1 is LNHDA, CDR2 SQIVND, per germline (reference sequence). The CDR3 has 12 residues. CDR3 protein: CASSWSGDEQYF. The CDR3 region has the DNA TGTGCCAGTAGTTGGTCAGGGGACGAGCAGTACTTC.

CDR3 amino acids: CASRATGKNNEQFF. Written as DNA, the CDR3 is TGTGCCAGCCGGGCGACAGGGAAAAACAATGAGCAGTTCTTC. The rearrangement uses TRBV5-6 and TRBJ2-1, with 7 positions matching TRBD1. The trim removed 7 bases at V and 5 bases at J, leaving 9 bases unmatched. The CDR3 loop spans 14 amino acids. Germline lookup yields CDR1 SGHDT and CDR2 YYEEEE.

The chain employs TRBV7-8 and TRBJ2-2; D may be TRBD2 (5 bases). Trimming took off 2 bases at V and 7 bases at J, with 11 bases between the two ends. The CDR3 is 14 residues long. The germline V gene has CDR1 SGHVS and CDR2 FQNEAQ. The CDR3 spells CASSLSLGVGELFF. CDR3 in DNA: TGTGCCAGCAGCTTATCGTTGGGAGTCGGGGAGCTGTTTTTT.